A selection of T cell receptor beta chains follows, all from one sample in a study of blood T cell repertoires in COVID-19. Profiled with immunoSEQ multiplex PCR; TCRdb holds only in-frame clones, not every one. In the table there are about 150,000 clones, about three quarters of which are singletons. Sequenced: peripheral blood. The receptor set was obtained from a man between 45 and 60 years old with acute or convalescent COVID-19. The CDR3 runs from the conserved cysteine through the conserved F or W. D genes are given only for firm matches. The size field is filled for only some rows; it gives once, few, many or a size class.

j_call | d_call | v_call | cdr3_length | clone_size | cdr3_aa | cdr3_nt
TRBJ2-5 | TRBD2 | TRBV6-5 | 16 | once | CASSYGLAGEEKTQYF | TGTGCCAGCAGTTACGGACTAGCGGGGGAGGAAAAGACCCAGTACTTC
TRBJ2-3 | NA | TRBV6-1 | 13 | NA | CASSEALRDTQYF | TGTGCCAGCAGTGAAGCCTTGAGGGATACGCAGTATTTT
TRBJ2-3 | NA | TRBV27 | 15 | NA | CASSDRMGLTDTQYF | TGTGCCAGCAGTGATCGGATGGGCCTCACAGATACGCAGTATTTT
TRBJ1-1 | NA | TRBV5-1 | 13 | once | CASSLNRYTEAFF | TGCGCCAGCAGCTTGAACAGGTACACTGAAGCTTTCTTT
TRBJ2-2 | TRBD2 | TRBV6-1 | 15 | few | CASSDLAGGPGELFF | TGTGCCAGCAGTGACCTAGCGGGGGGCCCCGGGGAGCTGTTTTTT
TRBJ1-5 | TRBD1 | TRBV5-1 | 14 | NA | CASSLGTGIQPQHF | TGCGCCAGCAGCCTCGGGACAGGGATTCAGCCCCAGCATTTT
TRBJ1-6 | TRBD1 | TRBV4-1 | 17 | NA | CASRTEQGSSYNSPLHF | TGCGCCAGCAGAACCGAACAGGGGAGCTCCTATAATTCACCCCTCCACTTT
TRBJ1-2 | NA | TRBV7-8 | 16 | many | CASSSLRTASYYGYTF | TGTGCCAGCAGCTCGTTGCGGACAGCTTCCTACTATGGCTACACCTTC
TRBJ1-2 | NA | TRBV5-1 | 18 | NA | CASSLEVVGRKANYGYTF | TGCGCCAGCAGCTTGGAGGTTGTGGGCAGAAAAGCTAACTATGGCTACACCTTC
TRBJ1-2 | NA | TRBV2 | 16 | few | CASRKSRDSPNYGYTF | TGTGCCAGCAGAAAATCCCGGGACTCCCCTAACTATGGCTACACCTTC
TRBJ2-3 | TRBD2 | TRBV9 | 15 | NA | CASSVSSGGTDTQYF | TGTGCCAGCAGCGTATCTAGCGGGGGCACAGATACGCAGTATTTT
TRBJ2-5 | TRBD1 | TRBV7-8 | 16 | NA | CASSYLTGQGAETQYF | TGTGCCAGCAGCTACCTCACGGGACAGGGGGCCGAGACCCAGTACTTC
TRBJ1-5 | TRBD1 | TRBV15 | 15 | NA | CATSTYGTDNQPQHF | TGTGCCACCAGCACTTATGGGACAGACAATCAGCCCCAGCATTTT
TRBJ2-3 | TRBD2 | TRBV6-2/TRBV6-3 | 19 | NA | CASSETSGLAGGPRDTQYF | TGTGCCAGCAGCGAGACATCGGGACTAGCGGGGGGCCCGAGAGATACGCAGTATTTT
TRBJ1-1 | TRBD1 | TRBV25-1 | 16 | NA | CASSTNPGQGNTEAFF | TGTGCCAGCAGTACCAATCCCGGACAGGGTAACACTGAAGCTTTCTTT
TRBJ1-1 | TRBD1 | TRBV19 | 15 | NA | CASSIGTGGNTEAFF | TGTGCCAGTAGTATTGGGACAGGGGGGAACACTGAAGCTTTCTTT
TRBJ1-2 | TRBD1 | TRBV7-6 | 15 | NA | CASSRGTGGSYGYTF | TGTGCCAGCAGCCGAGGGACAGGGGGCAGCTATGGCTACACCTTC
TRBJ1-2 | NA | TRBV12-3/TRBV12-4 | 13 | NA | CASTKREGVGYTF | TGTGCCAGCACCAAACGGGAGGGGGTAGGCTACACCTTC
TRBJ1-1 | NA | TRBV19 | 12 | NA | CASSMRGGEAFF | TGTGCCAGTAGTATGAGGGGAGGTGAAGCTTTCTTT
TRBJ1-5 | TRBD1 | TRBV9 | 15 | NA | CASSPQGGSNQPQHF | TGTGCCAGCAGCCCTCAGGGGGGTAGCAATCAGCCCCAGCATTTT
TRBJ2-3 | NA | TRBV4-2 | 16 | few | CASSQNSYASTDTQYF | TGTGCCAGCAGCCAGAACTCATACGCTAGCACAGATACGCAGTATTTT
TRBJ2-3 | TRBD2 | TRBV5-1 | 15 | NA | CASSDSGGITDTQYF | TGCGCCAGCAGCGATAGCGGGGGAATTACAGATACGCAGTATTTT
TRBJ2-1 | TRBD2 | TRBV3-1/TRBV3-2 | 16 | NA | CASSSGLAGGLYEQFF | TGTGCCAGCAGCTCGGGACTAGCGGGGGGGCTATATGAGCAGTTCTTC
TRBJ2-1 | NA | TRBV4-1 | 17 | NA | CASSQDSGGASYNEQFF | TGCGCCAGCAGCCAAGACTCTGGGGGCGCTTCCTACAATGAGCAGTTCTTC
TRBJ2-7 | NA | TRBV7-9 | 16 | once | CASSLFDGGEGYEQYF | TGTGCCAGCAGCTTATTCGACGGGGGAGAAGGATACGAGCAGTACTTC
TRBJ2-6 | NA | TRBV3-1/TRBV3-2 | 16 | NA | CASSQDQVAGANVLTF | TGTGCCAGCAGCCAAGACCAGGTGGCCGGGGCCAACGTCCTGACTTTC
TRBJ2-5 | NA | TRBV5-6 | 13 | once | CASSLAGAETQYF | TGTGCCAGCAGCTTGGCAGGGGCAGAGACCCAGTACTTC
TRBJ1-5 | NA | TRBV6-6 | 13 | NA | CASSTDGNQPQHF | TGTGCCAGCAGTACCGACGGGAATCAGCCCCAGCATTTT
TRBJ1-1 | NA | TRBV2 | 14 | NA | CASSEQGMNTEAFF | TGTGCCAGCAGTGAACAGGGGATGAACACTGAAGCTTTCTTT
TRBJ1-1 | NA | TRBV6-2/TRBV6-3 | 13 | NA | CASSYVRGTEAFF | TGTGCCAGCAGTTACGTCCGGGGCACTGAAGCTTTCTTT
TRBJ2-2 | NA | TRBV30 | 12 | NA | CAWSVRGGELFF | TGTGCCTGGAGTGTACGCGGCGGGGAGCTGTTTTTT
TRBJ1-5 | NA | TRBV7-8 | 15 | NA | CASKPSIYSNQPQHF | TGTGCCAGCAAACCGTCAATCTATAGCAATCAGCCCCAGCATTTT
TRBJ2-3 | TRBD1 | TRBV2 | 18 | NA | CASRYTPGQVLSTDTQYF | TGTGCCAGCAGGTATACTCCGGGACAGGTCCTTAGCACAGATACGCAGTATTTT
TRBJ2-2 | TRBD2 | TRBV5-1 | 17 | NA | CASSDPSGGAQTGELFF | TGCGCCAGCAGCGACCCTAGCGGGGGGGCGCAGACCGGGGAGCTGTTTTTT
TRBJ2-1 | NA | TRBV7-6 | 15 | once | CASSFIGGAQNEQFF | TGTGCCAGCAGCTTCATTGGGGGCGCGCAGAATGAGCAGTTCTTC